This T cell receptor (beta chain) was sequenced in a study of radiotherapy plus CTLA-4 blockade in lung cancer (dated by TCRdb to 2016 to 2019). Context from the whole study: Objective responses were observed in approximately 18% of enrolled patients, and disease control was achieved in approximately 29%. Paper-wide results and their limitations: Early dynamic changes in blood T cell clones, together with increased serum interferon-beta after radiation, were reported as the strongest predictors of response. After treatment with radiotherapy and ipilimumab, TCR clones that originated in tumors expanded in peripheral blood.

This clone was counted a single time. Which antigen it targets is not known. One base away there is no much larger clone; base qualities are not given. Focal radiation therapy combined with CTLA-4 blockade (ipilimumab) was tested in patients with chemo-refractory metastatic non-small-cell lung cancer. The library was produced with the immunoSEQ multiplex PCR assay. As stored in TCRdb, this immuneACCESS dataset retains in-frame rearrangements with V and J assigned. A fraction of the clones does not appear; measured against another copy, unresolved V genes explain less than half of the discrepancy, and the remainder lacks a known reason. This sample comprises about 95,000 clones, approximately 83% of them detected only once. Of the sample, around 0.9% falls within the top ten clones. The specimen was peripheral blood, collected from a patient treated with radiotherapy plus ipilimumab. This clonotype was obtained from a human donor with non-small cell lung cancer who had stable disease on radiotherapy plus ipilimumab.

DNA sequence: TGCGCCAGCAGCTTGGTCTCAGGGTCCAACGAGCAGTACTTC. This yields the protein CASSLVSGSNEQYF. The chain is encoded by TRBV5-1 joined to TRBJ2-7; a tentative D match to TRBD1 spans 5 bases. The CDR3 covers 14 residues, taking in both the cysteine and the phenylalanine. Left in the record is the CDR3 DNA by itself, 42 bases read in frame from the first base. Between the V and J ends, shortened by 0 bases and 5 bases respectively, the junction contains 12 bases. The germline V gene encodes CDR1 SGHRS and CDR2 YFSETQ.